This T cell receptor (beta chain) was identified during a study of blood T cell repertoires in COVID-19. Study information: T cells, B-cell-depleted T cells, or PBMCs supplied cDNA or gDNA.

Original data processing: It was from reference gene primer amplification that nucleated cell counts were estimated. Clones were read by immunoSEQ multiplex PCR, and TCRdb kept only the in-frame ones, dropping some. The D gene and trimming were derived from the DNA, and the V and J assignments and clone size from that table. The data show about 410,000 clones, with roughly 86% seen just once and about 1.7% held by the top ten. This clone was seen just once. Participants were aged about 18 to 95 years, lived in 24 US areas, and enrolled virtually. Cohorts were assigned according to the clinical history that participants reported. CDR1 and CDR2 (germline): LNHNV, YYDKDF (reference sequence). The CDR3 has 15 amino acids. The germline V and J ends were trimmed by 0 bases and 2 bases, with 8 bases remaining between them.

This chain uses TRBV15 with TRBJ1-3, with unresolved D. The source material was PBMCs or T cells enriched from blood (not recorded which). The source of this sequence is a woman aged 30 to 39 who had recovered from COVID-19. This chain's CDR3 is CATSRDRVTGNTIYF. The CDR3 DNA reads as TGTGCCACCAGCAGAGACCGGGTCACTGGAAACACCATATATTTT.